This TCR beta chain was retrieved from a study of T cell repertoires in cytomegalovirus infection. Study-wide background: Public TCR beta signatures provided an indication of both CMV infection and a matching HLA type. Regarding the study as a whole: The ex vivo response was dominated by HLA-C-restricted CMV-specific TCR beta clonotypes. Using cumulative public TCR beta family frequency, the authors identified those who carried CMV together with the relevant HLA.

V was pared by 5 bases and J by 1 base, with 11 bases between. Germline V lookup: CDR1 SGHAT, CDR2 FQNNGV. CDR3 length: 15 residues. This clonotype appeared many times. Its antigen is unknown. TCRdb fed the reads into MiXCR, producing one record per CDR3 protein. Counted here are around 450,000 distinct CDR3 sequences, about 11% occurring once; the ten biggest clones make up roughly 10%. The chain uses TRBV11-2 and TRBJ2-2, with D possibly matching TRBD1 (5 bases). This TCR came from a human donor in good health (CMV status not recorded). Some clones in this sample may be carry-over from other donors' samples. Sequencing was carried out using PBMCs. The CDR3 DNA reads as TGTGCCAGCAGCGCCGGTCAGGGGAACACCGGGGAGCTGTTTTTT. Encoded protein: CASSAGQGNTGELFF.